A single sample is the source of the 9 T cell receptor beta chains below, sequenced in a study of patients with pleural tuberculosis. Using its own MiXCR run on the reads, TCRdb lists one record per CDR3 protein. The sample has around 50,000 distinct CDR3 sequences, 7.3% seen once. These receptors originate from a human donor with pleural tuberculosis.

This clonotype has at least ten counts. The chain employs TRBV20-1 and TRBJ2-1; 8 positions agree with TRBD2. The CDR3 is 15 amino acids. Losses at the gene ends were 0 bases for V and 8 bases for J; bases not matched to a gene: 9. The germline V gene encodes CDR1 DFQATT and CDR2 SNEGSKA (reference sequence). This chain's CDR3 is CSAREPSGSGDEQFF. The CDR3 nucleotides read TGCAGTGCTAGAGAACCAAGCGGGAGCGGGGATGAGCAGTTCTTC.

This clonotype was seen ten or more times. The chain carries TRBV11-2 and TRBJ1-1, with a possible D match to TRBD1 (6 bases). The CDR3 is made up of 14 amino acids. Germline V gives CDR1 SGHAT, CDR2 FQNNGV. The V end was cut by 6 bases, the J end by 1 base, with 12 bases between. CDR3 residues: CASSRQATNTEAFF. The CDR3 bases are TGTGCCAGCAGTCGACAGGCAACGAACACTGAAGCTTTCTTT.

This clonotype was seen repeatedly, ten times or more. This sequence joins TRBV20-1 and TRBJ1-4, with D hard to call. Per the germline V gene, CDR1 is DFQATT and CDR2 is SNEGSKA (reference sequence). The germline V and J ends were trimmed by 6 bases and 8 bases, with 10 bases remaining between them. CDR3 length: 11 amino acids. The CDR3: CSAPDQEKLFF. The CDR3 bases are TGCAGTGCCCCAGATCAGGAAAAACTGTTTTTT.

This clonotype occurred many times. The chain recombines TRBV11-2 with TRBJ1-1; D call uncertain. Germline V lookup: CDR1 SGHAT, CDR2 FQNNGV. Deletions cut 0 bases from V and 5 bases from J, with 10 bases between. This CDR3 comprises 14 residues. The CDR3 reads CASSLDSGFTEAFF. The CDR3 DNA reads TGTGCCAGCAGCTTAGATTCGGGGTTTACTGAAGCTTTCTTT.

This clonotype was recorded many times. This rearrangement joins TRBV2 to TRBJ2-1; TRBD1 aligns across 10 bases. The V gene's germline CDR1 is SNHLY and CDR2 FYNNEI. V dropped 6 bases and J dropped 3; count of bases not matched to a gene: 2. The CDR3 spans 14 residues. The CDR3 reads CASRDRGFYNEQFF. CDR3 DNA sequence: TGTGCCAGCAGGGACAGGGGGTTCTACAATGAGCAGTTCTTC.

This clonotype was counted many times. V is TRBV2 and J is TRBJ1-5, with D possibly matching TRBD1 (6 bases). The CDR3 runs to 13 residues. V gave up 7 bases and J gave up 4 bases, with 11 bases separating them. CDR1 SNHLY and CDR2 FYNNEI come from the germline V gene. CDR3 nucleotide sequence: TGTGCCAGCATGTTCCAGGGGAATCAGCCCCAGCATTTT. It is translated as CASMFQGNQPQHF.

This clonotype appeared many times. This sequence joins TRBV3-1 and TRBJ1-5; D remains ambiguous. Germline assignment: CDR1 LGHDT and CDR2 YNNKEL (reference sequence). Trimming removed 3 bases at V and 0 bases at J, with 6 bases between. The CDR3 length is 14 residues. The CDR3 protein is CASSQDLSNQPQHF. The DNA of the CDR3 is TGTGCCAGCAGCCAGGACCTTAGCAATCAGCCCCAGCATTTT.

At least ten counts were recorded for this clonotype. CDR3 sequence (DNA): TGTGCCAGCAGCCCAGCCCCTTTTAATTCACCCCTCCACTTT. This encodes CASSPAPFNSPLHF. V usage is TRBV11-2 and J usage is TRBJ1-6; D ambiguous. CDR3 length: 14 amino acids. V was clipped by 5 bases and J by 6 bases, with 11 bases between them. Per the germline V gene, CDR1 is SGHAT and CDR2 is FQNNGV.

In this sample, this clonotype turned up many times. V usage is TRBV19 and J usage is TRBJ1-2; the D gene is possibly TRBD1 (5 bases). CDR3 length: 14 residues. Germline V gene data show CDR1 as LNHDA and CDR2 as SQIVND (reference sequence). The V end lost 6 bases, the J end lost 3 bases, and 14 bases lay between the germline ends. The DNA for the CDR3 is TGTGCCAGTAGCGTCCCAGGGATAGACTATGGCTACACCTTC. Translating it yields CASSVPGIDYGYTF.